This T cell receptor beta chain is from a study of OX40 agonist ivuxolimab in advanced cancers. Germline loops: CDR1 SGHRS, CDR2 YFSETQ. The J segment lost 3 bases and the V segment lost 4 bases, leaving 7 bases of the junction unmatched. The CDR3 has 16 amino acids. Turning to this clone: Its target is unknown.

The study's findings and limits: Antigen specificity was not determined for the expanded peripheral T cells.

Sequenced by immunoSEQ multiplex PCR; TCRdb stores in-frame clones only, minus some. The sample lists around 70,000 clones; around four fifths were seen once. Sample: CD4+ or CD8+ T cells sorted from blood, taken in a trial of the OX40 agonist ivuxolimab. This receptor was obtained from an adult with an advanced solid tumor such as melanoma, head and neck, liver or kidney cancer. The chain has TRBV5-1 and TRBJ2-3; TRBD1 matches 11 bases. CDR3 coding DNA: TGCGCCAGCAGCCCCCTCGGGACAGGGGGTACAGATACGCAGTATTTT. The encoded protein is CASSPLGTGGTDTQYF. The whole variable domain, filled in from reference TRBV5-1 and TRBJ2-3, reads KAGVTQTPRYLIKTRGQQVTLSCSPISGHRSVSWYQQTPGQGLQFLFEYFSETQRNKGNFPGRFSGRQFSNSRSEMNVSTLELGDSALYLCASSPLGTGGTDTQYFGPGTRLTVL.